This T cell receptor (beta chain) was identified in a study of beta chain features in type 1 diabetes. Study results and limitations: For type 1 diabetes patients, VDJ junctions showed fewer insertions and more deletions.

There are 14 residues in the CDR3. Trimming took 0 bases from V and 1 from J, leaving 7 bases between them. CDR1 and CDR2 (germline): SGDLS, YYNGEE. Investigators reverse transcribed all isolated RNA, so they sequenced expressed TCRB transcripts. Assay: immunoSEQ multiplex PCR; the TCRdb copy retains only in-frame clones and omits some. The sample consists of about 210,000 clones, about a tenth of them appearing once. Based on CD45RO/CCR7/CD25/CD127/CD95/CD27, CD4+ regulatory, stem cell-like memory, naive and central memory cells were sorted. This clone was counted many times. The antigen is not known.

The sequencing input was central memory CD4+ T cells from blood. The rearrangement uses TRBV9 and TRBJ1-2; perhaps TRBD1 as D (5 bases). The receptor was derived from a man aged 18-30 years in good health. The CDR3 bases are TGTGCCAGCAGCGTAGAGGGGAATAACTATGGCTACACCTTC. It encodes CASSVEGNNYGYTF.